A single sample gave rise to the 5 T cell receptor beta chains below, sequenced in a study of T cell responses to AZD1222 COVID-19 vaccine. Some clones are missing from TCRdb's copy, which holds only in-frame ones; the method was immunoSEQ multiplex PCR. Found here are about 100,000 clones, about 86% of them singletons; the top ten hold about 1.5%. This material consisted of peripheral blood, taken on day 0 of AZD1222 vaccination. All receptors derive from an adult in good health.

This clone was counted once. The chain combines TRBV5-4 with TRBJ2-7; 8 bases map to TRBD2. V shed 0 bases, J shed 1 base, and the junction held 15 bases outside the gene matches. This CDR3 comprises 19 residues. Germline assignment: CDR1 SGHNT and CDR2 YYREEE (reference sequence). CDR3 DNA: TGTGCCAGCAGCTTGGCCCCCCCCAGCGGGAGTGGTAGGTCCTACGAGCAGTACTTC. Its protein product is CASSLAPPSGSGRSYEQYF. The full variable domain, in which reference TRBV5-4 and TRBJ2-7 provide the parts outside the CDR3, is ETGVTQSPTHLIKTRGQQVTLRCSSQSGHNTVSWYQQALGQGPQFIFQYYREEENGRGNFPPRFSGLQFPNYSSELNVNALELDDSALYLCASSLAPPSGSGRSYEQYFGPGTRLTVT.

V and J are TRBV30 and TRBJ1-1; D remains unclear. Germline V gene sequence: CDR1 GTSNPN, CDR2 SVGIG (reference sequence). The CDR3 is 11 amino acids. V lost 4 bases to trimming and J lost 4 bases, with 7 bases between them. In DNA form, the CDR3 reads TGTGCCTGGACCTCACTCACTGAAGCTTTCTTT. Amino acids: CAWTSLTEAFF.

In its sample, this clone was seen once. The chain combines TRBV5-6 with TRBJ2-7; D is unclear. The germline V gene encodes CDR1 SGHDT and CDR2 YYEEEE. This CDR3 spans 15 amino acids. With 0 bases removed from V and 0 bases from J, the gap between germline ends came to 10 bases. The CDR3 region is CASSLVAVSSYEQYF. CDR3 sequence (DNA): TGTGCCAGCAGCTTGGTTGCGGTGAGCTCCTACGAGCAGTACTTC.

The V call is TRBV18, the J call TRBJ2-2; possibly TRBD1 for D (6 bases). The CDR3 has 16 amino acids. The germline V gene has CDR1 KGHSH and CDR2 LQKENI. V was cut by 4 bases and J by 1 base, with 13 bases left in between. This chain's CDR3 is CASSQQGSKNTGELFF. The CDR3, as DNA: TGTGCCAGCTCACAACAGGGAAGTAAGAACACCGGGGAGCTGTTTTTT. Looking up the rest from reference TRBV18 and TRBJ2-2 gives the full variable domain: NAGVMQNPRHLVRRRGQEARLRCSPMKGHSHVYWYRQLPEEGLKFMVYLQKENIIDESGMPKERFSAEFPKEGPSILRIQQVVRGDSAAYFCASSQQGSKNTGELFFGEGSRLTVL.

The V and J genes are TRBV28 and TRBJ1-2; 12 bases line up with TRBD1. The germline CDR1 and CDR2 sequences are MDHEN and SYDVKM. The CDR3 contains 17 residues. Trimming took 5 bases from V and 0 from J; bases not matched to a gene: 7. The CDR3 bases are TGTGCCAGCAGTCTACCGGGACAGGGGGCAGCTAACTATGGCTACACCTTC. It specifies CASSLPGQGAANYGYTF.